This entry is about one T cell receptor (beta chain). What it recognizes is unknown. V gave up 7 bases and J gave up 0 bases; unmatched junction bases: 8. The germline V gene has CDR1 MNHEY and CDR2 SVGAGI. This CDR3 is built from 15 residues. The entry originates in a study of OX40 agonist ivuxolimab in advanced cancers. The overall study: Enrolled patients in dose escalation had cancers that were hepatocellular carcinoma, melanoma, renal cell or head and neck cancer.

Whole-study results and caveats: Partial responders receiving 0.1-3.0 mg/kg showed among the lowest clonal expansion. Low normalized clonal expansion also occurred in some nonresponding patients. Expanded clones tended on average to be more numerous among CD8+ T cells than CD4+.

The method was immunoSEQ multiplex PCR; TCRdb's version includes in-frame clones alone and lacks a portion of them. The table includes 30,000 to 40,000 clones, about 92% detected once. The chain carries TRBV6-5 and TRBJ1-1, with 7 positions matching TRBD1. The sequencing used CD4+ or CD8+ T cells sorted from blood, collected in a trial of the OX40 agonist ivuxolimab. The TCR originated in an adult with an advanced solid tumor such as melanoma, head and neck, liver or kidney cancer. CDR3 residues: CASTQRQGMNTEAFF. As DNA, the CDR3 is TGTGCCAGCACCCAACGACAGGGCATGAACACTGAAGCTTTCTTT.